This T cell receptor beta chain was found in a study of T cells expressing NK-cell markers (dated by TCRdb to the early 2020s). Regarding the study in general: In sorted CD3+CD56+NKG2C+, CD3+CD56+NKG2C- and CD3+CD56-NKG2C+ T-cell subsets from 8 or 9 donors, TCR beta-chain repertoires were profiled. All eight donors whose samples were sequenced were randomly selected healthy volunteers, three of them men and five women. Seven of the eight sequenced donors were HCMV-seropositive and one was HCMV-seronegative. Sequencing of the libraries produced 2 x 150 bp reads on Illumina HiSeq 2000/2500, MiSeq or NextSeq. Study-wide conclusions, independent of this receptor: Whether the expanded NKG2C-expressing T cell clones were specific for HCMV antigens was left unclear. Those dominant clonotypes were again the most abundant among CD3+CD56-NKG2C+ cells in a handful of donors, at about 28.3-65%. In over 5 donors, the dominant CD3+CD56+NKG2C+ clonotypes were among the top 10 CD8+ clonotypes and accounted for roughly 1.0-8% of CD8+ T cells.

A commercial ELISA kit detecting HCMV-specific IgG in serum was used to determine HCMV serostatus. Ficoll density gradient centrifugation was used to isolate peripheral blood mononuclear cells from blood. CDR1 and CDR2, per the germline V gene, are MNHEY and SVGAGI. Measured from the cysteine to the phenylalanine, the CDR3 is 16 residues long. No DNA is given. As to this clonotype: The antigen it recognizes is unknown.

Sequencing was carried out with an Illumina HiSeq 2000. TCR beta cDNA libraries were made by 5'RACE template switching that added a universal primer site and unique molecular identifiers. Synthesis of cDNA was primed from the TCR beta constant segment and was followed by two consecutive PCR amplification steps. In the original analysis: MIGEC handled demultiplexing of the reads and grouping by UMI, while MiTCR was used to assemble and quantify clonotypes. Only TCR cDNA sequences supported by at least two reads were kept to exclude erroneous sequences. The tcR package was used for downstream repertoire analysis, with clonotypes matched between fractions based on CDR3 nucleotide sequence plus V segment. VDJmatch was used to annotate antigen specificity against VDJdb, with one amino acid substitution in CDR3 allowed. One entry per CDR3 protein sequence results from the TCRdb reprocessing of the reads, with DNA left out. These V and J calls rely on TCRdb rather than the paper's analysis. The table kept for this sample lists about 260,000 distinct CDR3 sequences. The ten top clones hold about 0.39% of the sample.

The TCR was taken from a young man in good health. Donor details come from another sample of the same person, matched by shared clones. Source material: blood T cells: a sorted CD56 or NKG2C T cell subset, CD4+ or CD8+ T cells, or bulk PBMC T cells (not recorded which). The rearranged segments are TRBV6-5 and TRBJ2-1; the TCRdb D gene call, TRBD2, has no DNA to confirm it. This receptor has the CDR3 CASSYSISGTAEGQFF.